Described below is a single T cell receptor beta chain sequence and its context. Its antigen is unknown. Use of 60 Vbeta and 13 Jbeta primers characterized the PCR. Some clones are missing from TCRdb's copy, which holds only in-frame ones; the method was immunoSEQ multiplex PCR. The table includes tens of thousands of clones, roughly 78% detected once. These donors, healthy bone marrow donors, were studied. This specimen belongs to a study of cytomegalovirus exposure and HLA in healthy donors. Study background: An analysis done earlier identified 100 million to 140 million unique TCR beta sequences from 150 million to 200 million T cells.

The CDR3 length is 16 residues. The germline V gene encodes CDR1 MNHEY and CDR2 SMNVEV (reference sequence). The V end lost 3 bases, the J end lost 0 bases, and 13 bases lay between the germline ends. General study findings and limits: Generally TCR sequences proved uncommon, though certain public TCRs appeared in numerous donors.

The source of this sequence is a man in his forties in good health and CMV-seronegative. The specimen was PBMCs. This chain uses TRBV27 with TRBJ2-3; D not certain. CDR3 amino acids: CASSLVRPPSTDTQYF. The DNA for the CDR3 is TGTGCCAGCAGTTTGGTCAGGCCTCCTAGCACAGATACGCAGTATTTT.